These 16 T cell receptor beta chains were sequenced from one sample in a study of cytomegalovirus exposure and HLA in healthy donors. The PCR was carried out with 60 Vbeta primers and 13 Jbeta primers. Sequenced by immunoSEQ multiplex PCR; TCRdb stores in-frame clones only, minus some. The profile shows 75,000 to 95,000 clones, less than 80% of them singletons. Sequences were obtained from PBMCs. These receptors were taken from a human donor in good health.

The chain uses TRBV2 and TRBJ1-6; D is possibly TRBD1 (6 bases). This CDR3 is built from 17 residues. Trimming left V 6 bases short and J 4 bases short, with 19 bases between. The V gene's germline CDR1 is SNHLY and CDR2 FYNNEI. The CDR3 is CASRGEQGLPYNSPLHF. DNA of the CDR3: TGTGCCAGCAGAGGAGAACAGGGCCTCCCATATAATTCACCCCTCCACTTT.

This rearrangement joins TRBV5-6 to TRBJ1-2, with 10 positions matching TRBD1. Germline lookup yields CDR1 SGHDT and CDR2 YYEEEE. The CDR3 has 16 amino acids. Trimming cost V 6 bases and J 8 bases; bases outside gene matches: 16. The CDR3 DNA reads TGTGCCAGCACCATCGGGACAGGGGTTGTAGCAAAAGGCTACACCTTC. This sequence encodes CASTIGTGVVAKGYTF.

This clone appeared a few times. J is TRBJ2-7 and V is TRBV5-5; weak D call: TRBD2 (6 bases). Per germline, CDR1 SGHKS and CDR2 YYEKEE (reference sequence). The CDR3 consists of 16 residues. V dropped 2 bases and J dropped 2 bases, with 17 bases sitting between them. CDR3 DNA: TGTGCCAGCAGCTTAGAGTCAAGCGGGCAACCCTACGAGCAGTACTTC. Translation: CASSLESSGQPYEQYF.

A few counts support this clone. The CDR3 DNA sequence: TGTGCCAGCAGCTTTGGGGGCTTTAACTATGGCTACACCTTC. Translation gives CASSFGGFNYGYTF. This rearrangement joins TRBV5-6 to TRBJ1-2, with D perhaps matching TRBD1 (6 bases). CDR3 length: 14 amino acids. From germline, CDR1 is SGHDT and CDR2 YYEEEE. V was clipped by 2 bases and J by 1 base, with 9 bases between them.

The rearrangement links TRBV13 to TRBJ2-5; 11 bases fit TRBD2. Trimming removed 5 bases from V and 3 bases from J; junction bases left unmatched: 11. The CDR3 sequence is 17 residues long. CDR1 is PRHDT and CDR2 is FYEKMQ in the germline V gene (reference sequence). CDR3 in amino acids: CASSPRVAGGLEETQYF. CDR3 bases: TGTGCCAGCAGCCCCCGGGTAGCGGGGGGGCTTGAAGAGACCCAGTACTTC.

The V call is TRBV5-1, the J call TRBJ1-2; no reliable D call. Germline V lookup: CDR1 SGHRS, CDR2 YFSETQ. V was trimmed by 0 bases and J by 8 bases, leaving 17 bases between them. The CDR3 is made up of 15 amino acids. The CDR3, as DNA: TGCGCCAGCAGCTTGGTGGGCAGACTGGAGGAAGGCTACACCTTC. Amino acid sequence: CASSLVGRLEEGYTF.

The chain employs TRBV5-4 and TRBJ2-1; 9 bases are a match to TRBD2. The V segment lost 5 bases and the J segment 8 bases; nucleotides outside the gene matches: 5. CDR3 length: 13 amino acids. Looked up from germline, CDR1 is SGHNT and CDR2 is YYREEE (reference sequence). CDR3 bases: TGTGCCAGCAGTTTAAGGACTAGCGATGAGCAGTTCTTC. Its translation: CASSLRTSDEQFF.

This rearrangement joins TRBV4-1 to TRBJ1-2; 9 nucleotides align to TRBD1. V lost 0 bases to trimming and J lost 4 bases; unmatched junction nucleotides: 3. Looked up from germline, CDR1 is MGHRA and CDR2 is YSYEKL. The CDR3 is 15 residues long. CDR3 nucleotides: TGCGCCAGCAGCCAAGATGAGACAGGGGGCTATGGCTACACCTTC. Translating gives CASSQDETGGYGYTF.

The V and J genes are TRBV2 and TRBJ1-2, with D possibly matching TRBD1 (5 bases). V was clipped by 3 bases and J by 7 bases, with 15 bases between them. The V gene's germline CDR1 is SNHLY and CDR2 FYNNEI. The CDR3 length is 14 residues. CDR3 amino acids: CASSDFGGRGGYTF. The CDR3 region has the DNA TGTGCCAGCAGTGACTTCGGGGGTAGAGGTGGCTACACCTTC.

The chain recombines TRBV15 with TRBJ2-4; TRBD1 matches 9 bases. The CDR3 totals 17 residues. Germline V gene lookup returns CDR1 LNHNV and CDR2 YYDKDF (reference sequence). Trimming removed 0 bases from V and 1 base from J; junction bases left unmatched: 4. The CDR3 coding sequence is TGTGCCACCAGCAGAGATTTGGACAGGGGCGCCAAAAACATTCAGTACTTC. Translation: CATSRDLDRGAKNIQYF.

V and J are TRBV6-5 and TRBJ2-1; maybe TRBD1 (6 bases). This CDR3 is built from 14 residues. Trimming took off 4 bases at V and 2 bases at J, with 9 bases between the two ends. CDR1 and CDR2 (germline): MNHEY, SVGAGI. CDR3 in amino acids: CASSSGQPYNEQFF. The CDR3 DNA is TGTGCCAGCAGTTCCGGACAGCCCTACAATGAGCAGTTCTTC.

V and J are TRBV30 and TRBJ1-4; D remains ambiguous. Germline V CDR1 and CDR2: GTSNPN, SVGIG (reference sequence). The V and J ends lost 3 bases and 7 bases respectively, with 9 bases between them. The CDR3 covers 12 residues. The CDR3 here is CAWRYEAEKLFF. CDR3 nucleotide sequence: TGTGCCTGGAGATATGAGGCTGAAAAACTGTTTTTT.

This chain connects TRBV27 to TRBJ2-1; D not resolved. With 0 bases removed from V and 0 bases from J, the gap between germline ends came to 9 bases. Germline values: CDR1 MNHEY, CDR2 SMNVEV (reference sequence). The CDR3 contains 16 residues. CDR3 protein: CASSLSASSSYNEQFF. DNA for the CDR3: TGTGCCAGCAGTTTATCGGCTTCCAGCTCCTACAATGAGCAGTTCTTC.

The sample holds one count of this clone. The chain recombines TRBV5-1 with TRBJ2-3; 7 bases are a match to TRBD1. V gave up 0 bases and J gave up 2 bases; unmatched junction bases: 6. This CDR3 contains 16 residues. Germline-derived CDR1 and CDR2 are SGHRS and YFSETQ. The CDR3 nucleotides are TGCGCCAGCAGCTTGGCAGCACAGGGGCCCACAGATACGCAGTATTTT. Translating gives CASSLAAQGPTDTQYF.

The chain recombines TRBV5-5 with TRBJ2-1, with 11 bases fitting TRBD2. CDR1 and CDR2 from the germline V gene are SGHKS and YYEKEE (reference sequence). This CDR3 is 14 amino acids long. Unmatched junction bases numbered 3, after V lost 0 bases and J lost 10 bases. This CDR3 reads CASSLVSSGGEQFF. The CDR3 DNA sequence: TGTGCCAGCAGCTTGGTTTCTAGCGGGGGGGAGCAGTTCTTC.

The DNA for the CDR3 is TGTGCCAGCAGCCCCGGGGGAGAGAACACTGAAGCTTTCTTT. It yields the protein CASSPGGENTEAFF. The chain carries TRBV5-4 and TRBJ1-1; TRBD1 is a possible D gene (5 bases). Germline V gene sequence: CDR1 SGHNT, CDR2 YYREEE (reference sequence). V lost 4 bases to trimming and J lost 1 base, with 11 bases between them. The CDR3 runs to 14 residues.